This is a list of T cell receptor beta chains from one sample in a study of cytomegalovirus exposure and HLA in healthy donors. The assay was immunoSEQ multiplex PCR, and TCRdb's table has in-frame clones only and misses some. Among roughly 97,000 clones listed, 81% were seen once. Sequencing was performed on PBMCs. The receptors come from a man aged 40-55 years in good health and CMV-seropositive. CDR3s include the opening cysteine and the closing phenylalanine or tryptophan. Fields, in order: J gene, V gene, CDR3 length, CDR3 protein.

TRBJ2-7,TRBV5-1,14,CASSLQGASYEQYF
TRBJ1-4,TRBV5-4,14,CASSSPAEDEKLFF
TRBJ2-7,TRBV9,15,CASSVGTQISYEQYF
TRBJ2-1,TRBV5-6,18,CASSLVGTGSSPYNEQFF
TRBJ2-7,TRBV9,16,CASSAGGGRAENEQYF
TRBJ1-6,TRBV12-5,13,CASGQGLPSPLHF
TRBJ2-7,TRBV9,15,CASSPRQGTIYEQYF
TRBJ2-1,TRBV9,14,CASSVYSTSGEQFF
TRBJ1-2,TRBV19,15,CASSIDHAVAYGYTF
TRBJ2-5,TRBV5-1,16,CASSRGDRGPQETQYF
TRBJ2-5,TRBV19,11,CASSSLETQYF
TRBJ2-5,TRBV19,18,CASSPFSGGATYQETQYF
TRBJ1-2,TRBV6-6,14,CASSRSGGQDGYTF
TRBJ2-1,TRBV28,15,CASTTGGTNGNEQFF
TRBJ2-2,TRBV7-9,18,CASSLDFLAGGNTGELFF
TRBJ1-2,TRBV7-3,14,CASSPRSGGFGYTF
TRBJ2-5,TRBV5-5,13,CASSLTGVETQYF
TRBJ2-3,TRBV7-2,17,CASSFASGGSRTDTQYF
TRBJ2-3,TRBV11-2,15,CASSLGTISADTQYF
TRBJ1-2,TRBV6-5,15,CASSSTGLGDYGYTF
TRBJ2-1,TRBV6-1,15,CASSEQGTGTNEQFF
TRBJ1-2,TRBV10-1,13,CASSSQGRYGYTF
TRBJ2-2,TRBV9,15,CASSPRTVETGELFF
TRBJ1-1,TRBV6-5,13,CASSYGRDTEAFF
TRBJ2-7,TRBV7-6,14,CASSSVSGQREQYF
TRBJ1-1,TRBV7-6,14,CASSLTAQGTEAFF
TRBJ1-2,TRBV6-5,11,CASMLPGGYTF
TRBJ2-7,TRBV5-8,13,CASNRDRAYEQYF
TRBJ2-5,TRBV5-1,15,CASSWDRASQETQYF
TRBJ2-7,TRBV10-3,14,CASYTGQGTYEQYF
TRBJ2-3,TRBV9,15,CASSVGAVESDTQYF
TRBJ2-3,TRBV29-1,15,CSAERLAGAGDTQYF
.,TRBV6-5,13,CASSYQGSLEQYF
TRBJ1-2,TRBV9,15,CASSIGQGPDYGYTF
TRBJ2-2,TRBV7-3,18,CASSSGQGAITNTGELFF
TRBJ2-4,TRBV13,12,CASSFDRHIQYF
TRBJ2-7,TRBV5-1,15,CASSGGGGTSYEQYF
TRBJ2-1,TRBV14,18,CASSLYFGLAGSYNEQFF